The present TCR beta chain was sequenced within a study of neurological immune-mediated disorders. Details on this clonotype: Its antigen is still unknown. Compared with germline, one end of the junction differs, possibly owing to a read error.

The CDR3 is 15 residues long. The germline gives CDR1 SGHVS, CDR2 FNYEAQ. A single record per CDR3 protein comes from TCRdb applying MiXCR to the 5' RACE reads. The data contain more than 25,000 distinct CDR3 sequences, under 30% of them singletons. Study results and caveats: None of the CDR3 amino acid sequences of expanded clones were shared across subjects, and this suggested private repertoires in all groups.

The specimen was CD4+ T cells from blood. The chain recombines TRBV7-6 with TRBJ1-1; D unclear. The receptor's source is a man over 45 with HTLV-1-associated myelopathy (HAM/TSP). CDR3 residues: CASNLSRVKNTEAFF. CDR3 coding DNA: TGTGCCAGCAACTTATCCCGGGTAAAGAACACTGAAGCTTTCTTT. Together with reference TRBV7-6 and TRBJ1-1, the CDR3 gives the full variable domain: GAGVSQSPRYKVTKRGQDVALRCDPISGHVSLYWYRQALGQGPEFLTYFNYEAQQDKSGLPNDRFSAERPEGSISTLTIQRTEQRDSAMYRCASNLSRVKNTEAFFGQGTRLTVV.